One and the same sample provided the 29 T cell receptor beta chains below, sequenced in a study of control samples from healthy donors and cancer patients. Profiled with immunoSEQ multiplex PCR; TCRdb holds only in-frame clones, not every one. The sample contains 160,000 or so clones, approximately 94% of which appear only once. Sequenced material: PBMCs. The receptor set was obtained from a man aged 60 to 75 with colorectal cancer.

The chain joins TRBV19 to TRBJ1-6, with TRBD1 identical over 8 bases. The ends lost 5 bases at V and 5 bases at J; junction bases unmatched: 8. This CDR3 is built from 16 residues. Germline CDR1 is LNHDA and CDR2 is SQIVND (reference sequence). The CDR3 DNA is TGTGCCAGTAGTTGGCAGGGGGCAGGAGATAATTCACCCCTCCACTTT. It specifies CASSWQGAGDNSPLHF.

The V and J genes are TRBV28 and TRBJ2-3; 15 nucleotides align to TRBD2. V lost 5 bases, J lost 4 bases, and 4 bases stayed unmatched. CDR3 size: 16 residues. CDR1 MDHEN and CDR2 SYDVKM come from the germline V gene. The CDR3 DNA is TGTGCCAGCAGTGTCAGGACTAGCGGGGGGGCAGATACGCAGTATTTT. Translating gives CASSVRTSGGADTQYF.

J is TRBJ2-2 and V is TRBV30; no clear D gene. Germline V gene lookup returns CDR1 GTSNPN and CDR2 SVGIG (reference sequence). The CDR3 runs 15 residues. The V end lost 3 bases, the J end lost 2 bases, and 13 bases lay between the germline ends. As DNA, the CDR3 is TGTGCCTGGAGGAAGGGTAGCCTAAACACCGGGGAGCTGTTTTTT. It is translated as CAWRKGSLNTGELFF. The full variable domain, completed using reference TRBV30 and TRBJ2-2, is SQTIHQWPATLVQPVGSPLSLECTVEGTSNPNLYWYRQAAGRGLQLLFYSVGIGQISSEVPQNLSASRPQDRQFILSSKKLLLSDSGFYLCAWRKGSLNTGELFFGEGSRLTVL.

In its sample, this clone was seen a few times. V is TRBV6-2 or TRBV6-3 and J is TRBJ1-5, with D possibly being TRBD1 (5 bases). V lost 5 bases to trimming and J lost 6 bases, with 20 bases between them. The CDR3 is 16 residues long. Per germline, CDR1 MNHEY and CDR2 SVGEGT. The CDR3 reads CASSLGDPGLGQPQHF. The CDR3 DNA sequence: TGTGCCAGCAGTCTAGGGGACCCCGGGCTTGGTCAGCCCCAGCATTTT.

This clone was picked up a small number of times. The chain links TRBV9 to TRBJ1-1, with 8 bases lining up with TRBD1. The V gene end was trimmed by 2 bases and the J gene end by 3 bases; junction bases not matched to a gene: 6. The CDR3 consists of 15 residues. Germline CDR1 is SGDLS and CDR2 is YYNGEE. CDR3 sequence reads: CASSVSPGGDTEAFF. DNA of the CDR3: TGTGCCAGCAGCGTTTCCCCAGGGGGCGACACTGAAGCTTTCTTT.

The chain employs TRBV5-4 and TRBJ2-2; 8 bases match TRBD1. Germline assignment: CDR1 SGHNT and CDR2 YYREEE (reference sequence). The CDR3 spans 17 residues. The trim removed 3 bases at V and 5 bases at J, leaving 12 bases unmatched. For the CDR3, the DNA is TGTGCCAGCAGCTCCAAACAAGGACAGGGTATAACCGGGGAGCTGTTTTTT. Protein: CASSSKQGQGITGELFF. The whole variable domain, filled in from reference TRBV5-4 and TRBJ2-2, reads ETGVTQSPTHLIKTRGQQVTLRCSSQSGHNTVSWYQQALGQGPQFIFQYYREEENGRGNFPPRFSGLQFPNYSSELNVNALELDDSALYLCASSSKQGQGITGELFFGEGSRLTVL.

The chain links TRBV6-5 to TRBJ2-7, with TRBD1 matching over 7 bases. With 7 bases clipped from V and 2 bases from J, the junction kept 11 bases outside the gene matches. This CDR3 is built from 15 residues. Germline assignment: CDR1 MNHEY and CDR2 SVGAGI. For the CDR3, the DNA is TGTGCCAGCACCTCGCGACAGGGTTGGACCTACGAGCAGTACTTC. The encoded protein is CASTSRQGWTYEQYF.

The chain is built from TRBV19 and TRBJ1-6; D ambiguous. V was trimmed by 10 bases and J by 10 bases, leaving 20 bases between them. CDR3 length: 14 amino acids. Per the germline V gene, CDR1 is LNHDA and CDR2 is SQIVND (reference sequence). CDR3 sequence (DNA): TGTGCCACCCGGGAGGACGGAGGTTACTCACCCCTCCACTTT. Amino acid sequence: CATREDGGYSPLHF.

The chain carries TRBV4-3 and TRBJ1-1; tentatively, D is TRBD1 (5 bases). This CDR3 is 16 amino acids long. The V end was cut by 1 base, the J end by 2 bases, with 14 bases between. The V gene's germline CDR1 is LGHNA and CDR2 YSLEER. The CDR3 DNA reads as TGCGCCAGCAGCCAAGGGAGGGCGGGGCCCAACACTGAAGCTTTCTTT. Its translation is CASSQGRAGPNTEAFF.

This clone is categorized as medium-sized (0.01 to 0.1%). J is TRBJ1-1 and V is TRBV3-1 (or the pseudogene TRBV3-2); TRBD1 might be the D (6 bases). Between the trimmed V and J ends, which lost 3 bases and 2 bases, there was a span of 10 bases. The CDR3 consists of 14 residues. From germline, CDR1 is LGHDT and CDR2 YNNKEL (reference sequence). Written as DNA, the CDR3 is TGTGCCAGCAGCCAGAGACAGGCTAACACTGAAGCTTTCTTT. Residues: CASSQRQANTEAFF.

This clone was picked up one time. The rearrangement uses TRBV2 and TRBJ1-2, with D uncertain. CDR1 and CDR2 from the germline V gene are SNHLY and FYNNEI. V was pared by 3 bases and J by 4 bases, with 3 bases between. The CDR3 has 11 residues. CDR3 in amino acids: CASSDSYGYTF. DNA for the CDR3: TGTGCCAGCAGTGACAGCTATGGCTACACCTTC. Using reference TRBV2 and TRBJ1-2 for the parts outside the CDR3, the full variable domain is EPEVTQTPSHQVTQMGQEVILRCVPISNHLYFYWYRQILGQKVEFLVSFYNNEISEKSEIFDDQFSVERPDGSNFTLKIRSTKLEDSAMYFCASSDSYGYTFGSGTRLTVV.

This chain links TRBV6-2 or TRBV6-3 with TRBJ2-2, with 8 bases aligning to TRBD1. V was clipped by 0 bases and J by 5 bases; unmatched bases: 2. The CDR3 has 15 residues. Germline V gene sequence: CDR1 MNHEY, CDR2 SVGEGT. The CDR3 here is CASSYSGQATGELFF. The CDR3 region has the DNA TGTGCCAGCAGTTACTCGGGACAGGCTACCGGGGAGCTGTTTTTT.

This rearrangement joins TRBV4-2 to TRBJ2-5, with TRBD2 identical over 7 bases. Trimming cost V 4 bases and J 5 bases; bases outside gene matches: 16. This CDR3 is built from 17 residues. Germline lookup yields CDR1 LGHNA and CDR2 YNFKEQ. CDR3 coding DNA: TGTGCCAGCAGCCCCCGGGGTAGCGGGTCCCTCCTGGAGACCCAGTACTTC. It encodes CASSPRGSGSLLETQYF.

This rearrangement joins TRBV6-5 to TRBJ1-1, with D perhaps TRBD1 (6 bases). The CDR3 loop spans 13 amino acids. Germline V CDR1 and CDR2: MNHEY, SVGAGI. V lost 8 bases to trimming and J lost 1 base, with 11 bases between them. The CDR3 region is CASQGFKNTEAFF. DNA for the CDR3: TGTGCCAGCCAGGGGTTCAAGAACACTGAAGCTTTCTTT.

The DNA for the CDR3 is TGTGCCAGCAGCTTAGCCCTCGGACAGGCCTCCTACGAGCAGTACTTC. This sequence encodes CASSLALGQASYEQYF. The V call is TRBV7-9, the J call TRBJ2-7; 7 positions agree with TRBD1. Looked up from germline, CDR1 is SEHNR and CDR2 is FQNEAQ (reference sequence). V lost 0 bases, J lost 0 bases, and 5 bases stayed unmatched. This CDR3 has 16 residues.

The chain employs TRBV5-4 and TRBJ1-2; tentatively, D is TRBD1 (5 bases). Looked up from germline, CDR1 is SGHNT and CDR2 is YYREEE (reference sequence). The germline V and J ends were trimmed by 5 bases and 2 bases, with 13 bases remaining between them. The CDR3 loop spans 14 amino acids. The DNA for the CDR3 is TGTGCCAGCAGGGGGACGGCGACCAACTATGGCTACACCTTC. Translated, it gives CASRGTATNYGYTF.

The rearrangement links TRBV7-2 to TRBJ2-1; D gene ambiguous. Germline V gene lookup returns CDR1 SGHTA and CDR2 FQGNSA. Between the trimmed V and J ends, which lost 1 base and 6 bases, there was a span of 13 bases. The CDR3 spans 15 residues. The CDR3 is CASSLVQVGGNEQFF. Written as DNA, the CDR3 is TGTGCCAGCAGCTTAGTTCAAGTAGGTGGCAATGAGCAGTTCTTC. The variable domain in full, with the rest retrieved from reference TRBV7-2 and TRBJ2-1, is GAGVSQSPSNKVTEKGKDVELRCDPISGHTALYWYRQSLGQGLEFLIYFQGNSAPDKSGLPSDRFSAERTGGSVSTLTIQRTQQEDSAVYLCASSLVQVGGNEQFFGPGTRLTVL.

The rearrangement links TRBV7-2 to TRBJ1-3; 9 bases agree with TRBD1. From germline, CDR1 is SGHTA and CDR2 FQGNSA. V lost 6 bases and J lost 0; bases outside the gene matches: 3. The length of the CDR3 is 15 residues. As DNA, the CDR3 is TGTGCCAGCAGGTCGGGACAGGGCTCTGGAAACACCATATATTTT. Encoded protein: CASRSGQGSGNTIYF.

This sequence joins TRBV27 and TRBJ2-3, with no clear D. The CDR3 length is 14 residues. Germline V lookup: CDR1 MNHEY, CDR2 SMNVEV (reference sequence). Trimming removed 6 bases at V and 5 bases at J, with 15 bases between. CDR3 in amino acids: CASSLLQSGDTQYF. CDR3 coding DNA: TGTGCCAGCAGCTTGCTTCAATCTGGAGATACGCAGTATTTT.

V and J are TRBV3-1 (or the pseudogene TRBV3-2) and TRBJ1-5; D is undetermined. Germline lookup yields CDR1 LGHDT and CDR2 YNNKEL (reference sequence). The CDR3 is 13 amino acids. V shed 0 bases and J shed 6 bases, with 6 bases lying between them. The CDR3 DNA reads TGTGCCAGCAGCCAAGATCGAGTTCAGCCCCAGCATTTT. This encodes CASSQDRVQPQHF.

The chain recombines TRBV5-6 with TRBJ1-1; D unresolved. The CDR3 runs to 15 residues. Trimming took off 0 bases at V and 7 bases at J, with 16 bases between the two ends. Germline loops: CDR1 SGHDT, CDR2 YYEEEE. CDR3 DNA: TGTGCCAGCAGCTTGGATATCGGGGATGGTAATGAAGCTTTCTTT. Residues: CASSLDIGDGNEAFF. Combining the CDR3 with reference TRBV5-6 and TRBJ1-1 gives the whole variable domain DAGVTQSPTHLIKTRGQQVTLRCSPKSGHDTVSWYQQALGQGPQFIFQYYEEEERQRGNFPDRFSGHQFPNYSSELNVNALLLGDSALYLCASSLDIGDGNEAFFGQGTRLTVV.

As DNA, the CDR3 is TGTGCCAGCAGTCGGGACGGTAACAATCAGCCCCAGCATTTT. Amino acid sequence: CASSRDGNNQPQHF. The rearrangement links TRBV25-1 to TRBJ1-5, with D tentatively TRBD1 (5 bases). This CDR3 region has 14 residues. Per germline, CDR1 MGHDK and CDR2 SYGVNS. Trimming pared 5 bases from V and 3 bases from J, leaving 11 bases between.

The chain carries TRBV6-5 and TRBJ1-3; 9 bases match TRBD1. The germline CDR1 and CDR2 sequences are MNHEY and SVGAGI. The CDR3 totals 14 residues. The junction had 6 bases not matched to a gene; V was cut back by 8 bases and J by 4 bases. The CDR3 here is CASVQGASGNTIYF. In DNA, the CDR3 is TGTGCCAGCGTACAGGGGGCTTCAGGAAACACCATATATTTT.

This rearrangement joins TRBV14 to TRBJ2-1; 12 nucleotides line up with TRBD2. The CDR3 has 16 residues. Germline V gives CDR1 SGHDN, CDR2 FVKESK. After removal of 2 bases from V and 8 bases from J, the junction contained 7 bases not matched to a gene. The DNA of the CDR3 is TGTGCCAGCAGCCAACTATCCCGGACTAGCGGGGATGAGCAGTTCTTC. Residues: CASSQLSRTSGDEQFF.

The CDR3: CASSEDRIGEKLFF. The DNA of the CDR3 is TGTGCCAGCAGTGAGGACAGGATCGGTGAAAAACTGTTTTTT. The V gene is TRBV28, the J gene TRBJ1-4; 7 positions match TRBD1. CDR3 length: 14 residues. The trim removed 5 bases at V and 7 bases at J, leaving 7 bases unmatched. Germline CDR1 MDHEN, CDR2 SYDVKM.

The chain employs TRBV7-2 and TRBJ1-5; D is perhaps TRBD1 (5 bases). Trimming shortened V by 0 bases and J by 4 bases, and 7 bases separated the two germline ends. The CDR3 contains 14 residues. Germline CDR1 SGHTA, CDR2 FQGNSA. This CDR3 is CASSLAQGNQPQHF. CDR3 bases: TGTGCCAGCAGCTTAGCCCAGGGTAATCAGCCCCAGCATTTT.

The chain uses TRBV3-1 (or the pseudogene TRBV3-2) and TRBJ1-2; no reliable D call. Per germline, CDR1 LGHDT and CDR2 YNNKEL (reference sequence). V lost 2 bases and J lost 6, with 13 bases in between. The CDR3 spans 14 residues. In nucleotides, the CDR3 is TGTGCCAGCAGCCAACCACGAGGAGGGCATGGCTACACCTTC. This encodes CASSQPRGGHGYTF.

The gene calls are TRBV7-2 and TRBJ1-6; 9 positions agree with TRBD1. The V gene's germline CDR1 is SGHTA and CDR2 FQGNSA. V was clipped by 5 bases and J by 6 bases; unmatched bases: 5. This CDR3 has 15 amino acids. Here the CDR3 DNA reads TGTGCCAGCAGCCCGGGACAGGGTTTTAATTCACCCCTCCACTTT. Translation: CASSPGQGFNSPLHF. Based on the CDR3 plus reference TRBV7-2 and TRBJ1-6, the full variable domain is GAGVSQSPSNKVTEKGKDVELRCDPISGHTALYWYRQSLGQGLEFLIYFQGNSAPDKSGLPSDRFSAERTGGSVSTLTIQRTQQEDSAVYLCASSPGQGFNSPLHFGNGTRLTVT.

This chain links TRBV30 with TRBJ1-5; D is unresolved. Trimming pared 1 base from V and 6 bases from J, leaving 13 bases between. This CDR3 region has 14 residues. CDR1 and CDR2 (germline): GTSNPN, SVGIG (reference sequence). The CDR3 DNA reads TGTGCCTGGAGTGGAGGAGGGAGAGGTCAGCCCCAGCATTTT. This encodes CAWSGGGRGQPQHF.